The following is a T cell receptor beta chain sequence with its context. Its antigen is undetermined. Prepared TCR beta cDNA libraries contained unique molecular identifiers. TCRdb itself ran the PCR reads through MiXCR, one entry per CDR3 protein. Among 150,000 to 200,000 distinct CDR3 sequences listed, 30% were seen once. The data were obtained in a study of post-analysis software for immune sequencing data. Study information: Progressive-relapsing, secondary progressive and relapsing-remitting multiple sclerosis were among the disease courses included. Study-level results: Controls had significantly higher normalized Chao1 diversity than multiple sclerosis patients. When patients were compared with controls, four to six TRBV segments were more frequent, TRBV5-6, TRBV5-1 and TRBV20-1 among them.

Germline lookup yields CDR1 KGHSH and CDR2 LQKENI. Trimming stripped 3 bases from V and 6 bases from J, with 11 bases between. The CDR3 covers 13 residues. The source material was blood. The genes are TRBV18 and TRBJ1-2; no clear D. The TCR sequence derives from a girl between 10 and 17 years old with multiple sclerosis. Here the CDR3 reads CASSPGAGHGYTF. As DNA, the CDR3 is TGTGCCAGCTCACCCGGAGCAGGACATGGCTACACCTTC.